These 28 T cell receptor beta chains share one sample of origin, sequenced in a study of human T cells and chemical hapten exposure. Documented time point: pre-sensitization, week 0. As for treatment: therapeutic diphenylcyclopropenone sensitization with weekly scalp DPC. TCRdb reanalysed the RACE reads using MiXCR and keeps one entry per CDR3 protein. Among under 300,000 distinct CDR3 sequences listed, almost 8% were seen once. The specimen comprised whole blood, sampled in connection with sensitization to the hapten diphenylcyclopropenone (DPC). The receptors originated from a man between 18 and 29 years old with alopecia areata. Some clones in this sample may be carry-over from other donors' samples.

The table lists this clonotype with many counts. V gene TRBV7-2 combines with J gene TRBJ2-1; TRBD2 aligns across 8 bases. Germline loops: CDR1 SGHTA, CDR2 FQGNSA. The CDR3 length is 15 residues. J was trimmed by 6 bases and V by 5 bases; bases with no gene match: 9. The CDR3, as DNA: TGTGCCAGCAGCCCCTTAGCGGGGATTGGCAATGAGCAGTTCTTC. Protein product: CASSPLAGIGNEQFF.

This clonotype was counted only a few times. V and J are TRBV29-1 and TRBJ1-1, with 9 positions matching TRBD1. The V and J ends lost 6 bases and 1 base, in that order; junction bases with no gene match: 3. This CDR3 is built from 13 residues. Per germline, CDR1 SQVTM and CDR2 ANQGSEA. The CDR3 sequence is CSVRTGANTEAFF. Written as DNA, the CDR3 is TGCAGCGTAAGGACAGGGGCGAACACTGAAGCTTTCTTT.

The chain recombines TRBV6-2 or TRBV6-3 with TRBJ2-5; no clear D gene. Germline assignment: CDR1 MNHEY and CDR2 SVGEGT. V was clipped by 6 bases and J by 4 bases, with 9 bases between them. The CDR3 is 12 residues long. The CDR3 DNA reads TGTGCCAGCAGCCCCGTAGCAGAGACCCAGTACTTC. Protein: CASSPVAETQYF.

This clonotype has a handful of counts. V gene TRBV4-2 combines with J gene TRBJ2-1; perhaps D is TRBD1 or TRBD2 (5 bases each). V was clipped by 4 bases and J by 3 bases, with 22 bases between them. Per germline, CDR1 LGHNA and CDR2 YNFKEQ. CDR3 length: 18 amino acids. The CDR3 reads CASSREIYPGTDYNEQFF. The CDR3 DNA sequence: TGTGCCAGCAGCCGAGAAATTTATCCCGGGACGGACTACAATGAGCAGTTCTTC.

This chain's CDR3 is CAITATGAIGEQYF. The DNA of the CDR3 is TGTGCCATCACTGCGACAGGGGCCATTGGGGAGCAGTACTTC. This chain links TRBV10-3 with TRBJ2-7, with 8 bases matching TRBD1. Germline V gives CDR1 ENHRY, CDR2 SYGVKD. The V gene end was trimmed by 7 bases and the J gene end by 7 bases; junction bases not matched to a gene: 12. CDR3 length: 14 amino acids.

This chain uses TRBV19 with TRBJ2-1, with D perhaps being TRBD1 or TRBD2 (7 bases each). The CDR3 sequence is 15 residues long. V was pared by 3 bases and J by 2 bases, with 11 bases between. CDR1 and CDR2 (germline): LNHDA, SQIVND (reference sequence). The CDR3 DNA is TGTGCCAGTAGTATCCAGGGGGGGCCCTACAATGAGCAGTTCTTC. It yields the protein CASSIQGGPYNEQFF.

This clonotype has a count of ten or more. The chain is built from TRBV11-1 and TRBJ1-1; the D gene is possibly TRBD1 (5 bases). Germline V gives CDR1 SGHAT, CDR2 FQDESV (reference sequence). The V gene lost 5 bases and the J gene lost 5 bases, with 9 bases spanning the gap. The length of the CDR3 is 12 residues. For the CDR3, the DNA is TGTGCCAGCAGCCCAGGGACGACTGAAGCTTTCTTT. Its protein product is CASSPGTTEAFF.

This clonotype was recorded a few times. One end of the junction fails to match germline, which may point to a read error. The gene calls are TRBV28 and TRBJ2-5; D is perhaps TRBD1 (6 bases). CDR3 length: 15 amino acids. Germline-derived CDR1 and CDR2 are MDHEN and SYDVKM. This CDR3 is CASRLEARQGETQYF. For the CDR3, the DNA is TGTGCCAGCCGTTTAGAGGCTAGGCAGGGGGAGACCCAGTACTTC.

The sample holds many counts of this clonotype. The V gene is TRBV7-9, the J gene TRBJ2-2; D may be TRBD2 (6 bases). The germline V gene encodes CDR1 SEHNR and CDR2 FQNEAQ (reference sequence). The CDR3 is 14 residues long. Trimming left V 1 base short and J 11 bases short, with 14 bases between. The CDR3 loop is CASSLDVVGGELFF. CDR3 nucleotides: TGTGCCAGCAGCTTAGATGTCGTCGGGGGTGAGCTGTTTTTT.

This clonotype was seen more than once but under ten times. This CDR3 reads CASSDGQFSNQPQHF. DNA of the CDR3: TGTGCCAGCAGTGACGGACAGTTTAGCAATCAGCCCCAGCATTTT. This sequence joins TRBV6-1 and TRBJ1-5; TRBD1 might be the D (6 bases). In germline, CDR1 is MNHNS, CDR2 SASEGT. CDR3 size: 15 residues. The germline V and J ends were trimmed by 3 bases and 0 bases, with 9 bases remaining between them.

The chain employs TRBV18 and TRBJ1-5; no definite D call. The CDR3 is made up of 15 amino acids. V was cut by 6 bases and J by 0 bases, with 12 bases left in between. Germline loops: CDR1 KGHSH, CDR2 LQKENI. CDR3 DNA sequence: TGTGCCAGCTCCCCGGACGATTATAGCAATCAGCCCCAGCATTTT. Amino acid sequence: CASSPDDYSNQPQHF. The variable domain in full, with the rest retrieved from reference TRBV18 and TRBJ1-5, is NAGVMQNPRHLVRRRGQEARLRCSPMKGHSHVYWYRQLPEEGLKFMVYLQKENIIDESGMPKERFSAEFPKEGPSILRIQQVVRGDSAAYFCASSPDDYSNQPQHFGDGTRLSIL.

The chain is built from TRBV12-3 or TRBV12-4 and TRBJ2-7, with 8 bases matching TRBD1. The CDR3 is made up of 15 amino acids. The V and J ends lost 8 bases and 1 base, in that order; junction bases with no gene match: 10. The CDR3 sequence: CASQNGTGLSYEQYV. The CDR3, as DNA: TGTGCCAGCCAAAACGGGACAGGTCTATCCTACGAGCAGTACGTC.

Many counts were recorded for this clonotype. The chain links TRBV24-1 to TRBJ2-5, with D possibly being TRBD1 (5 bases). The CDR3 length is 14 residues. The V end was cut by 3 bases, the J end by 1 base, with 8 bases between. CDR1 and CDR2 (germline): KGHDR, SFDVKD. DNA of the CDR3: TGTGCCACCAGTGATCCGACAGTCCAAGAGACCCAGTACTTC. This gives the protein CATSDPTVQETQYF.

The J gene is TRBJ2-3, the V gene TRBV20-1, with 9 nucleotides matching TRBD2. V lost 4 bases, J lost 6 bases, and 2 bases stayed unmatched. This CDR3 comprises 12 residues. The V gene's germline CDR1 is DFQATT and CDR2 SNEGSKA (reference sequence). The CDR3 DNA reads TGCAGTGCTAACGGACTAGCGGATACGCAGTATTTT. Encoded protein: CSANGLADTQYF.

This rearrangement joins TRBV28 to TRBJ2-3; a weak D match, TRBD1 (6 bases). The V end was cut by 3 bases, the J end by 8 bases, with 18 bases between. The V gene's germline CDR1 is MDHEN and CDR2 SYDVKM. This CDR3 has 15 amino acids. The CDR3 DNA sequence: TGTGCCAGCAGTTTGCATCACTCAGGGGATGGTACGCAGTATTTT. This encodes CASSLHHSGDGTQYF.

The chain uses TRBV4-2 and TRBJ1-4; tentatively, D is TRBD1 (5 bases). CDR1 is LGHNA and CDR2 is YNFKEQ in the germline V gene. V lost 1 base to trimming and J lost 7 bases, with 16 bases between them. The CDR3 has 16 residues. The CDR3 spells CASSQAVGEDGEKLFF. As DNA, the CDR3 is TGTGCCAGCAGCCAAGCGGTGGGGGAGGACGGTGAAAAACTGTTTTTT.

The table lists this clonotype with a few counts. The chain has TRBV19 and TRBJ2-1, with D possibly being TRBD1 (5 bases). V lost 5 bases to trimming and J lost 9 bases, with 17 bases between them. Germline CDR1 LNHDA, CDR2 SQIVND (reference sequence). The CDR3 runs to 14 residues. CDR3 nucleotides: TGTGCCAGTAGTGTGGCCCCCAGGGTCACTGAGCAGTTCTTC. Its protein is CASSVAPRVTEQFF.

The gene calls are TRBV6-2 or TRBV6-3 and TRBJ2-5; possible D gene TRBD2, 6 bases. Germline V gene data show CDR1 as MNHEY and CDR2 as SVGEGT. CDR3 length equals 14 residues. V was pared by 2 bases and J by 1 base, with 8 bases between. The CDR3 is CASSYGGTQETQYF. As DNA, the CDR3 is TGTGCCAGCAGTTACGGGGGGACCCAAGAGACCCAGTACTTC.

The sample holds a few counts of this clonotype. This chain links TRBV10-3 with TRBJ2-3; D possibly corresponds to TRBD2 (5 bases). Trimming left V 6 bases short and J 6 bases short, with 16 bases between. CDR3 size: 14 residues. Germline CDR1 reads ENHRY; CDR2 reads SYGVKD. The CDR3 region has the DNA TGTGCCATCAGAGAAGGACTCTTATCGGATACGCAGTATTTT. This translates into CAIREGLLSDTQYF.

V usage is TRBV29-1 and J usage is TRBJ2-1, with D perhaps matching TRBD1 (5 bases). Germline CDR1 reads SQVTM; CDR2 reads ANQGSEA. The CDR3 consists of 13 residues. With 4 bases removed from V and 6 bases from J, the gap between germline ends came to 13 bases. CDR3 sequence: CSVVLGVINEQFF. The CDR3 bases are TGCAGCGTTGTTCTAGGGGTGATCAATGAGCAGTTCTTC.

At least ten counts were recorded for this clonotype. This rearrangement joins TRBV12-3 or TRBV12-4 to TRBJ1-4; D call uncertain. V was shortened by 3 bases and J by 0 bases, with 8 bases between the two germline ends. The CDR3 has 15 residues. For the CDR3, the DNA is TGTGCCAGCAGTTTCGGGTTTGCAACTAATGAAAAACTGTTTTTT. As protein: CASSFGFATNEKLFF.

The chain joins TRBV18 to TRBJ1-1; no firm D call. In germline, CDR1 is KGHSH, CDR2 LQKENI. The CDR3 totals 14 residues. V lost 3 bases, J lost 1 base, and 9 bases lay in between. The CDR3 DNA is TGTGCCAGCTCACCCCGGCCACAGAACACTGAAGCTTTCTTT. This codes for CASSPRPQNTEAFF.

J is TRBJ1-2 and V is TRBV27; 8 bases map to TRBD1. CDR1 is MNHEY and CDR2 is SMNVEV in the germline V gene (reference sequence). This CDR3 comprises 15 residues. V shed 5 bases, J shed 3 bases, and the junction held 8 bases outside the gene matches. The CDR3 is CASSRTGTSHYGYTF. The DNA for the CDR3 is TGTGCCAGCAGTCGGACAGGGACATCACACTATGGCTACACCTTC.

The chain employs TRBV12-3 or TRBV12-4 and TRBJ1-3; a possible D gene is TRBD1 (6 bases). The CDR3 has 15 residues. The V and J ends lost 5 bases and 0 bases respectively, with 11 bases between them. CDR3 in DNA: TGTGCCAGCAGTCCCGGGGGCTACTCTGGAAACACCATATATTTT. Translation gives CASSPGGYSGNTIYF.

The CDR3 protein is CASSQGRGINYNEQFF. The CDR3 DNA is TGTGCCAGCAGCCAAGGGAGGGGGATTAACTACAATGAGCAGTTCTTC. The rearrangement uses TRBV3-1 and TRBJ2-1; D is perhaps TRBD1 or TRBD2 (6 bases each). The CDR3 loop spans 16 amino acids. Germline lookup yields CDR1 LGHDT and CDR2 YNNKEL (reference sequence). Between the trimmed V and J ends, which lost 1 base and 3 bases, there was a span of 13 bases.

This clonotype was found a few times. V and J are TRBV4-1 and TRBJ2-1, with 10 bases matching TRBD2. The CDR3 contains 16 residues. V was clipped by 0 bases and J by 8 bases; unmatched bases: 7. Germline-derived CDR1 and CDR2 are MGHRA and YSYEKL. The CDR3 here is CASSQEKRGGRYEQFF. In nucleotides, the CDR3 is TGCGCCAGCAGCCAAGAGAAGCGGGGGGGCAGGTATGAGCAGTTCTTC.

Worth noting for this clonotype: At one end the junction does not follow the germline gene, possibly because of a read error. The chain links TRBV28 to TRBJ2-7; D may correspond to TRBD1 or TRBD2 (5 bases each). This CDR3 has 11 amino acids. CDR1 and CDR2 from the germline V gene are MDHEN and SYDVKM. The CDR3 is CASSAPGPRHF. CDR3 DNA sequence: TGTGCCAGCAGTGCTCCGGGACCTAGGCACTTC.

The rearrangement links TRBV7-2 to TRBJ1-4, with 9 bases matching TRBD1. The CDR3 has 17 residues. V trimming: 5 bases; J trimming: 7 bases; junction bases outside the gene matches: 14. Germline assignment: CDR1 SGHTA and CDR2 FQGNSA. The CDR3 DNA sequence: TGTGCCAGCAGCGGACGAGTCAAACAGGGGGCAGGTGAAAAACTGTTTTTT. It encodes CASSGRVKQGAGEKLFF.